This section outlines one TCR beta chain sequence together with its context. This clone has a single count. The antigen this receptor binds is unknown. It has no much larger one-base neighbor in the sample; base qualities were not kept. V is pared back by 4 bases and J by 0 bases, with 15 bases lying between the germline termini. From its cysteine to its phenylalanine, the CDR3 spans 16 amino acids. Left in the record is the CDR3 DNA by itself, 48 bases read in frame from the first base. The germline V gene supplies CDR1 SQVTM and CDR2 ANQGSEA. TCRbeta CDR3 regions were amplified from genomic DNA by means of the immunoSEQ Assay, a bias-controlled multiplex PCR. Regarding the original processing steps: Nucleated cell counts per sample were estimated from amplification of reference gene primers within the assay. To quantify the absolute abundance of each unique TCRbeta CDR3 rearrangement, sequence reads were collapsed and filtered. For each sample, productive Simpson clonality was calculated by taking the square root of Simpson's diversity index across productive rearrangements. TCRdb's version of the immuneACCESS table is confined to in-frame rearrangements and falls short of the full clone set. An unresolved V gene accounts for under half of the shortfall where checked; the remainder is of unknown origin. That table furnishes V, J and clone size, whereas the DNA furnished D and trimming. For this sample there are about 97,000 clones; roughly 85% appear just once. The ten largest clones represent approximately 2% of the sample.

These data are taken from a study of blood T cell repertoires in COVID-19 (dated by TCRdb to 2020 to 2021). General notes on the study: Samples covering the acute and convalescent phases of COVID-19 were provided by collaborators in the United States, Italy and Spain. The material from the prospective study consisted of cDNA or gDNA derived from T cells, B-cell-depleted T cells, or PBMCs. The dataset comprised deeply sampled blood TCRbeta repertoires from subjects exposed to, actively infected with, or recovered from COVID-19. The repertoires were made available in a free public database intended to serve as a resource for research on the immune response to SARS-CoV-2. Samples came from the ongoing ImmuneRACE study (first 160 participants) plus 1,254 subjects from 6 global collaborators. Nearly every sample came with metadata listing a de-identified subject ID, COVID-19 status, age in years and sex. Where available, HLA class I and class II types were obtained from metadata supplied by the sample provider rather than from assay-based typing.

The full study reports these points: Clinical and demographic metadata were provided uncurated, with the amount varying by source and participant.

The collaborating institutions used their own protocols to collect whole blood in K2EDTA tubes. Collaborator samples were shipped for TCRbeta analysis as frozen whole blood, isolated PBMCs, or DNA extracted from either sample type. Sequencing used peripheral blood. Here the chain combines TRBV29-1 and TRBJ1-4, and possibly TRBD1, on 6 matching bases. This TCR came from a man aged 45-65 years with active COVID-19. The bases are TGCAGCGTTGGGCAGGGGAAGAGGGCAACTAATGAAAAACTGTTTTTT. This gives the protein CSVGQGKRATNEKLFF.